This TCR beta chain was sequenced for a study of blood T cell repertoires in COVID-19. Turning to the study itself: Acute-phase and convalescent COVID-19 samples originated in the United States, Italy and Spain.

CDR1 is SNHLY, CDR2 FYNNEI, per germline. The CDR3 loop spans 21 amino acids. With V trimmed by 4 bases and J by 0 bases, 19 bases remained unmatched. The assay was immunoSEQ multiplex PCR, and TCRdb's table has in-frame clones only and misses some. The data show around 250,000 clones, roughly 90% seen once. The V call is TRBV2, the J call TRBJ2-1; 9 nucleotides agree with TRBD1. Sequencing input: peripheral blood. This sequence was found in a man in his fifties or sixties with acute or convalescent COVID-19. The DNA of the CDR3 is TGTGCCAGCAGTGGCCCGACAGGGGGAATAATATCTGACGGCTCCTACAATGAGCAGTTCTTC. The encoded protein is CASSGPTGGIISDGSYNEQFF.